This entry describes one T cell receptor (beta chain). The antigen remains undetermined. This entry comes from a study of early T cells in non-severe SARS-CoV-2 infection. Study results and limitations: Lookups in VDJdb leaned toward anti-spike CD8 responses and missed private and CD4 specificities.

TCRdb analysed the 5' RACE reads with MiXCR anew, one entry per CDR3 protein. This sample has just under 60,000 distinct CDR3 sequences, with about 9.8% found just once. The CDR3 is made up of 15 amino acids. The germline V gene encodes CDR1 SQVTM and CDR2 ANQGSEA. Trimming cost V 5 bases and J 0 bases, with 11 bases left between them. Sequences were obtained from whole blood. The TCR was taken from an adult who was a healthcare worker with PCR-confirmed SARS-CoV-2 infection or an uninfected control (not recorded which). This sequence joins TRBV29-1 and TRBJ2-6; D not resolved. As DNA, the CDR3 is TGCAGCGTTTTCAAGGACCGCTCTGGGGCCAACGTCCTGACTTTC. Residues: CSVFKDRSGANVLTF.